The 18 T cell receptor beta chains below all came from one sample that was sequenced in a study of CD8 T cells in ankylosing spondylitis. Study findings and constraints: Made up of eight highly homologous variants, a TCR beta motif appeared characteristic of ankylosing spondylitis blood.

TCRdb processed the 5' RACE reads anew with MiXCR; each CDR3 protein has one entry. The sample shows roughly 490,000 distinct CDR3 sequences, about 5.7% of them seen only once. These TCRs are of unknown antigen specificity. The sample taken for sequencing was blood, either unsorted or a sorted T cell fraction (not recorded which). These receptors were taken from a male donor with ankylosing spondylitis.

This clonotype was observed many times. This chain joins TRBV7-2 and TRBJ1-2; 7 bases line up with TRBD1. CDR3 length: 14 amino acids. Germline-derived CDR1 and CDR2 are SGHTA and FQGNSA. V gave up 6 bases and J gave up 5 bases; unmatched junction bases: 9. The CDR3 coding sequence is TGTGCCAGCAGATTCGAACAGGGGAGGTATGGCTACACCTTC. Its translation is CASRFEQGRYGYTF.

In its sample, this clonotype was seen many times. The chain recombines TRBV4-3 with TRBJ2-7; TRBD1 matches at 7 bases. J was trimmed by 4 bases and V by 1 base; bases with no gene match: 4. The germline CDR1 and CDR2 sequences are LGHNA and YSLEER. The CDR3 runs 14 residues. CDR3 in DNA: TGCGCCAGCAGCCAAGTGAACAGGGGATACGAGCAGTACTTC. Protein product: CASSQVNRGYEQYF.

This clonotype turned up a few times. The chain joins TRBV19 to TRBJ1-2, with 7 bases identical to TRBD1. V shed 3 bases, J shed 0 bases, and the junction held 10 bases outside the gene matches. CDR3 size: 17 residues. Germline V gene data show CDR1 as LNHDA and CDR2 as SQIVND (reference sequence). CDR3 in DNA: TGTGCCAGTAGTATTACGCGGGGACAGAATCCTAACTATGGCTACACCTTC. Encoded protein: CASSITRGQNPNYGYTF.

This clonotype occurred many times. The DNA of the CDR3 is TGCGCCAGCAGCTTGGACCAGACAGGAATGAACACTGAAGCTTTCTTT. Translation gives CASSLDQTGMNTEAFF. The gene calls are TRBV5-1 and TRBJ1-1; possibly TRBD1 for D (6 bases). The germline V gene encodes CDR1 SGHRS and CDR2 YFSETQ. Trimming shortened V by 0 bases and J by 0 bases, and 12 bases separated the two germline ends. The CDR3 is 16 amino acids.

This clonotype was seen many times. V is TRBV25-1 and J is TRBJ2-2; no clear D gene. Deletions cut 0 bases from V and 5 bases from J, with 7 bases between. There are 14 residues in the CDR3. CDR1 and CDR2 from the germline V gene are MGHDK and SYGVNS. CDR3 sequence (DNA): TGTGCCAGCAGTGAATATATTGAGACCGGGGAGCTGTTTTTT. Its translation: CASSEYIETGELFF.

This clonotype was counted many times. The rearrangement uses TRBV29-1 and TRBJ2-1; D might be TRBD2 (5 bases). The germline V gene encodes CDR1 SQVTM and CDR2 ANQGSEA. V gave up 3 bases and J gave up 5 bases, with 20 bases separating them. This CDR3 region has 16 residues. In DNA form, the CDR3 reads TGCAGCGTTGATTGGACTTGGGAGCGGTCAGACAATGAGCAGTTCTTC. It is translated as CSVDWTWERSDNEQFF.

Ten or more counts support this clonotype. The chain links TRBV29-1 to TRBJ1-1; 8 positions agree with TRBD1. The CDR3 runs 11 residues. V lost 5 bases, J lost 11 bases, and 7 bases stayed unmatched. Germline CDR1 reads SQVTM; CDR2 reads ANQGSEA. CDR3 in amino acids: CSVLQGGVAFF. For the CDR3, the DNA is TGCAGCGTTTTACAGGGGGGGGTCGCTTTCTTT.

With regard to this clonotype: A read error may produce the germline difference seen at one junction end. The CDR3 region is CASRGSSYSSPLHF. The CDR3 region has the DNA TGTGCCAGCAGAGGGAGCTCCTATAGTTCACCCCTCCACTTT. V usage is TRBV6-1 and J usage is TRBJ1-6; D is undetermined. This CDR3 spans 14 amino acids. Germline lookup yields CDR1 MNHNS and CDR2 SASEGT.

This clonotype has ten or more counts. The CDR3 spells CSELKDYGPQETQYF. The CDR3 DNA reads as TGCAGTGAATTGAAGGACTATGGTCCCCAAGAGACCCAGTACTTC. The chain is built from TRBV20-1 and TRBJ2-5; weak D call: TRBD2 (6 bases). The length of the CDR3 is 15 residues. Looked up from germline, CDR1 is DFQATT and CDR2 is SNEGSKA (reference sequence). V lost 7 bases, J lost 1 base, and 19 bases lay in between.

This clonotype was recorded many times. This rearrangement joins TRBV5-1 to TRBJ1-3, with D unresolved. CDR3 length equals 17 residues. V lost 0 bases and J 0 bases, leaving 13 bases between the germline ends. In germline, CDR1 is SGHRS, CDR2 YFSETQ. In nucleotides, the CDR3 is TGCGCCAGCAGCTTGGTCGGCAGTAGGGACTCTGGAAACACCATATATTTT. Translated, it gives CASSLVGSRDSGNTIYF.

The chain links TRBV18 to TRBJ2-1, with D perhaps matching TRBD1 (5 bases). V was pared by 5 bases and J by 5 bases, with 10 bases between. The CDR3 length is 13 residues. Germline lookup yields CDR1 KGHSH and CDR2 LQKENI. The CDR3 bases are TGTGCCAGCTCATCTCGACAGCACAATGAGCAGTTCTTC. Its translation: CASSSRQHNEQFF.

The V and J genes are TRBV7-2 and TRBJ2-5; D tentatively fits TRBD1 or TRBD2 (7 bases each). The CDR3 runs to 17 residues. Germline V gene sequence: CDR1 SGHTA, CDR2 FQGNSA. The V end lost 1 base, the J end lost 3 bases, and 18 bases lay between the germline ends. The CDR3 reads CASSLGARRGTEETQYF. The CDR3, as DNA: TGTGCCAGCAGCTTAGGTGCGAGGCGGGGGACAGAAGAGACCCAGTACTTC.

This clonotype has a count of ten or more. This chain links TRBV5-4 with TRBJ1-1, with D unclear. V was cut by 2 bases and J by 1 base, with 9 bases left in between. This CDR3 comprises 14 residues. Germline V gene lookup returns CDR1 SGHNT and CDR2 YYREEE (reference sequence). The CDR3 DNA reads TGTGCCAGCAGCTTACTGGGAAAGAACACTGAAGCTTTCTTT. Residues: CASSLLGKNTEAFF.

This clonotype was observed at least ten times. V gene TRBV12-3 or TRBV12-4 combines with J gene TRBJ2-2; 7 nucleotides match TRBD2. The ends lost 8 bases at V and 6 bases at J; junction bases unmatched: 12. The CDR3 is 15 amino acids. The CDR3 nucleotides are TGTGCCAGCGAACCGGGAGGCGGAGGGCCCGGGGAGCTGTTTTTT. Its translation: CASEPGGGGPGELFF.

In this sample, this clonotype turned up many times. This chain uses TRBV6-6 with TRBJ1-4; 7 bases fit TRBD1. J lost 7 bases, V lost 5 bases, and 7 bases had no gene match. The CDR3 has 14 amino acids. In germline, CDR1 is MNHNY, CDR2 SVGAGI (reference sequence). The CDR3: CASSATGNREKLFF. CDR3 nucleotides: TGTGCCAGCAGTGCGACAGGGAACCGTGAAAAACTGTTTTTT.

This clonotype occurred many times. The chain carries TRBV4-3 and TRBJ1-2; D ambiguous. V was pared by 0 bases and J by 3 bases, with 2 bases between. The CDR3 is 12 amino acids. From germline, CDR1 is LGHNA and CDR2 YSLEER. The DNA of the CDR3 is TGCGCCAGCAGCCAAGATGACTATGGCTACACCTTC. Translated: CASSQDDYGYTF.

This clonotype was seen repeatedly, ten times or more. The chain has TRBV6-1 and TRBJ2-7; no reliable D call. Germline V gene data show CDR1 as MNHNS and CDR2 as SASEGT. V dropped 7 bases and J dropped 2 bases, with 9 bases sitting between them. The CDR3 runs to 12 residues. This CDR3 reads CASNTLTYEQYF. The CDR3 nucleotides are TGTGCCAGCAATACGCTGACCTACGAGCAGTACTTC.

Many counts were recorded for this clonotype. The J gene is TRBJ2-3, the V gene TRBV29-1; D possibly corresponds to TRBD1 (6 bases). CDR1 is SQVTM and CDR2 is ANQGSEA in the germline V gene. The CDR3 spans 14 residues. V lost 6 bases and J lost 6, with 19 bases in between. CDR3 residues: CSVYRQDLLDTQYF. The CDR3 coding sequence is TGCAGCGTCTATCGACAGGATTTGTTGGATACGCAGTATTTT.